These 22 T cell receptor beta chains originate from one sample sequenced in a study of blood T cell repertoires in COVID-19. The table came from immunoSEQ multiplex PCR; TCRdb's copy has only in-frame clones and leaves some out. This sample has about 300,000 clones, with around 89% found just once. Material: peripheral blood. All receptors derive from a woman in her 50s with COVID-19, enrolled during active disease.

V gene TRBV27 combines with J gene TRBJ1-2, with D possibly being TRBD1 (5 bases). Germline-derived CDR1 and CDR2 are MNHEY and SMNVEV (reference sequence). The V and J ends lost 0 bases and 3 bases respectively, with 11 bases between them. CDR3 size: 15 residues. This CDR3 reads CASSLSPRGYYGYTF. In DNA, the CDR3 is TGTGCCAGCAGTTTATCTCCCCGGGGGTACTATGGCTACACCTTC.

The chain recombines TRBV11-2 with TRBJ2-2; maybe TRBD1 (6 bases). Per the germline V gene, CDR1 is SGHAT and CDR2 is FQNNGV. The CDR3 is made up of 15 amino acids. Between the trimmed V and J ends, which lost 5 bases and 7 bases, there was a span of 17 bases. The chain's CDR3 is CASSPGQAKGGELFF. The DNA of the CDR3 is TGTGCCAGCAGCCCGGGACAAGCGAAGGGCGGGGAGCTGTTTTTT.

The chain carries TRBV9 and TRBJ2-1, with D possibly matching TRBD2 (6 bases). Per the germline V gene, CDR1 is SGDLS and CDR2 is YYNGEE. The V and J ends lost 3 bases and 0 bases respectively, with 10 bases between them. This CDR3 is 15 amino acids long. This CDR3 reads CASSAGGASYNEQFF. The DNA of the CDR3 is TGTGCCAGCAGCGCCGGAGGGGCCTCCTACAATGAGCAGTTCTTC.

The chain links TRBV29-1 to TRBJ2-1, with 14 nucleotides matching TRBD2. With V trimmed by 7 bases and J by 1 base, 9 bases remained unmatched. The CDR3 totals 17 residues. In germline, CDR1 is SQVTM, CDR2 ANQGSEA. CDR3: CSAGRLAGGKSYNEQFF. The CDR3 DNA reads as TGCAGCGCCGGTAGACTAGCGGGAGGGAAATCCTACAATGAGCAGTTCTTC.

This chain uses TRBV20-1 with TRBJ1-2; TRBD1 is a possible D gene (5 bases). V was shortened by 3 bases and J by 8 bases, with 13 bases between the two germline ends. The germline gives CDR1 DFQATT, CDR2 SNEGSKA (reference sequence). The CDR3 totals 12 residues. This chain's CDR3 is CSASRQGGGYTF. The DNA for the CDR3 is TGCAGTGCTAGTAGGCAGGGAGGAGGCTACACCTTC.

The rearrangement uses TRBV19 and TRBJ1-4; D gene unclear. The V end was cut by 3 bases, the J end by 2 bases, with 10 bases between. CDR1 and CDR2 (germline): LNHDA, SQIVND (reference sequence). The CDR3 runs to 15 residues. Here the CDR3 reads CASSIWRATNEKLFF. Written as DNA, the CDR3 is TGTGCCAGTAGTATCTGGCGGGCTACTAATGAAAAACTGTTTTTT.

This chain uses TRBV5-1 with TRBJ2-1; 13 bases align to TRBD2. The CDR3 sequence is 15 residues long. In germline, CDR1 is SGHRS, CDR2 YFSETQ. V trimming: 2 bases; J trimming: 7 bases; junction bases outside the gene matches: 3. The CDR3 DNA reads TGCGCCAGCAGCTTCACTAGCGGGAGGGGGAATGAGCAGTTCTTC. Translating gives CASSFTSGRGNEQFF. The full variable domain, completed using reference TRBV5-1 and TRBJ2-1, is KAGVTQTPRYLIKTRGQQVTLSCSPISGHRSVSWYQQTPGQGLQFLFEYFSETQRNKGNFPGRFSGRQFSNSRSEMNVSTLELGDSALYLCASSFTSGRGNEQFFGPGTRLTVL.

The chain links TRBV19 to TRBJ2-7, with 14 bases matching TRBD2. Trimming cost V 3 bases and J 4 bases; bases outside gene matches: 5. Germline CDR1 is LNHDA and CDR2 is SQIVND (reference sequence). This CDR3 is 16 amino acids long. The CDR3 nucleotides read TGTGCCAGTAGTATTAGCGGGACTAGCGGGAGATACGAGCAGTACTTC. Translated: CASSISGTSGRYEQYF.

The rearrangement joins TRBV27 to TRBJ2-2; no clear D gene. V lost 5 bases to trimming and J lost 3 bases, with 4 bases between them. The CDR3 extends over 12 amino acids. The V gene's germline CDR1 is MNHEY and CDR2 SMNVEV (reference sequence). In DNA form, the CDR3 reads TGTGCCAGCAGTCAATACACCGGGGAGCTGTTTTTT. Protein sequence: CASSQYTGELFF.

The chain combines TRBV29-1 with TRBJ2-3; 7 nucleotides line up with TRBD2. The ends lost 3 bases at V and 1 base at J; junction bases unmatched: 4. This CDR3 has 14 amino acids. Germline CDR1 is SQVTM and CDR2 is ANQGSEA. CDR3 amino acids: CSVEGGRGTDTQYF. The CDR3 DNA sequence: TGCAGCGTTGAGGGAGGGAGGGGCACAGATACGCAGTATTTT.

This chain links TRBV11-3 with TRBJ2-2, with D possibly matching TRBD2 (5 bases). CDR3 length: 16 residues. Germline V gene lookup returns CDR1 SGHNT and CDR2 YENEEA. V lost 1 base, J lost 3 bases, and 12 bases lay in between. The CDR3 protein is CASSLGVRDYTGELFF. The CDR3 DNA follows: TGTGCCAGCAGCTTAGGGGTACGGGATTACACCGGGGAGCTGTTTTTT.

The J gene is TRBJ1-6, the V gene TRBV6-5, with TRBD1 identical over 7 bases. V was clipped by 8 bases and J by 5 bases; unmatched bases: 9. Looked up from germline, CDR1 is MNHEY and CDR2 is SVGAGI. This CDR3 contains 15 residues. The chain's CDR3 is CASERPGQNNSPLHF. The CDR3 coding sequence is TGTGCCAGCGAAAGACCGGGACAGAATAATTCACCCCTCCACTTT.

The chain recombines TRBV30 with TRBJ2-7; 10 bases agree with TRBD1. The germline V gene encodes CDR1 GTSNPN and CDR2 SVGIG (reference sequence). This CDR3 is built from 15 residues. Germline trimming cut 0 bases from V and 10 bases from J; bases unmatched to any gene: 12. DNA of the CDR3: TGTGCCTGGAGTGTACGAGGGACAGGGGTAGAGAAACAGTACTTC. Amino acid sequence: CAWSVRGTGVEKQYF.

The chain has TRBV5-4 and TRBJ2-7, with 11 bases fitting TRBD2. Trimming removed 5 bases from V and 2 bases from J; junction bases left unmatched: 9. Germline lookup yields CDR1 SGHNT and CDR2 YYREEE (reference sequence). The CDR3 sequence is 16 residues long. CDR3 amino acids: CASRRSGTSGTYEQYF. The CDR3 DNA reads TGTGCCAGCAGGCGGAGCGGGACTAGCGGAACCTACGAGCAGTACTTC.

This rearrangement joins TRBV5-4 to TRBJ2-5, with D tentatively TRBD1 (6 bases). Germline CDR1 is SGHNT and CDR2 is YYREEE (reference sequence). This CDR3 region has 15 residues. V lost 0 bases and J 1 base, leaving 10 bases between the germline ends. Here the CDR3 DNA reads TGTGCCAGCAGCTTGGAGGACAGCGCCCAAGAGACCCAGTACTTC. It encodes CASSLEDSAQETQYF.

This sequence joins TRBV6-5 and TRBJ2-7; D might be TRBD2 (6 bases). The V and J ends lost 2 bases and 3 bases respectively, with 11 bases between them. Germline CDR1 MNHEY, CDR2 SVGAGI. This CDR3 spans 14 amino acids. The CDR3 coding sequence is TGTGCCAGCAGTTACAGCCCGACTAGCTACGAGCAGTACTTC. It codes for CASSYSPTSYEQYF.

The chain combines TRBV7-9 with TRBJ2-5; D ambiguous. V lost 3 bases to trimming and J lost 7 bases, with 12 bases between them. Germline V gene lookup returns CDR1 SEHNR and CDR2 FQNEAQ (reference sequence). CDR3 length equals 13 residues. The CDR3 here is CASSFGSARTQYF. The CDR3 nucleotides are TGTGCCAGCAGCTTCGGGTCGGCACGGACCCAGTACTTC. Using reference TRBV7-9 and TRBJ2-5 for the parts outside the CDR3, the full variable domain is DTGVSQNPRHKITKRGQNVTFRCDPISEHNRLYWYRQTLGQGPEFLTYFQNEAQLEKSRLLSDRFSAERPKGSFSTLEIQRTEQGDSAMYLCASSFGSARTQYFGPGTRLLVL.

The V gene is TRBV29-1, the J gene TRBJ2-3; 15 nucleotides match TRBD2. The germline V gene encodes CDR1 SQVTM and CDR2 ANQGSEA. The CDR3 runs to 14 residues. The junction had 6 bases not matched to a gene; V was cut back by 8 bases and J by 6 bases. Here the CDR3 reads CSFRTSGRADTQYF. The CDR3, as DNA: TGCAGCTTCCGGACTAGCGGGAGGGCCGATACGCAGTATTTT.

V usage is TRBV19 and J usage is TRBJ2-2; 7 positions agree with TRBD1. Germline assignment: CDR1 LNHDA and CDR2 SQIVND (reference sequence). The CDR3 has 14 residues. The V segment lost 7 bases and the J segment 0 bases; nucleotides outside the gene matches: 2. The CDR3 nucleotides are TGTGCCAGTAAGGGGACAGCGAACACCGGGGAGCTGTTTTTT. Translating gives CASKGTANTGELFF.

J is TRBJ2-2 and V is TRBV7-7; 8 nucleotides agree with TRBD2. CDR1 and CDR2 from the germline V gene are SSHAT and FNYEAQ (reference sequence). This CDR3 is built from 15 residues. The V segment lost 8 bases and the J segment 6 bases; nucleotides outside the gene matches: 11. CDR3 bases: TGTGCCAGCGGACGTAGCGGGAATTCGGCCGGGGAGCTGTTTTTT. As protein: CASGRSGNSAGELFF.

The V and J genes are TRBV3-1 (or the pseudogene TRBV3-2) and TRBJ2-5, with 7 positions matching TRBD1. This CDR3 is 14 amino acids long. The trim removed 5 bases at V and 2 bases at J, leaving 5 bases unmatched. Germline V gene lookup returns CDR1 LGHDT and CDR2 YNNKEL (reference sequence). CDR3 protein: CASSYWTGQETQYF. In DNA, the CDR3 is TGTGCCAGCAGCTACTGGACAGGACAAGAGACCCAGTACTTC.

The chain recombines TRBV7-9 with TRBJ2-7, with 10 bases identical to TRBD2. Germline V lookup: CDR1 SEHNR, CDR2 FQNEAQ (reference sequence). The CDR3 runs to 15 residues. The V and J ends lost 2 bases and 0 bases, in that order; junction bases with no gene match: 1. CDR3 coding DNA: TGTGCCAGCAGCTTACGGACTAGCGGCTCCTACGAGCAGTACTTC. It is translated as CASSLRTSGSYEQYF. Drawing the rest from reference TRBV7-9 and TRBJ2-7, the complete variable domain is DTGVSQNPRHKITKRGQNVTFRCDPISEHNRLYWYRQTLGQGPEFLTYFQNEAQLEKSRLLSDRFSAERPKGSFSTLEIQRTEQGDSAMYLCASSLRTSGSYEQYFGPGTRLTVT.